What follows are 5 T cell receptor beta chains derived from one specimen sequenced in a study of blood T cell repertoires in COVID-19. Repertoires were generated with immunoSEQ multiplex PCR, while TCRdb's copy carries only in-frame clones and drops some. The data contain about 160,000 clones, 92% of them singletons. The sequenced material came from peripheral blood. These receptors were collected from a man aged 30 to 45 with COVID-19, enrolled during active disease.

The chain is built from TRBV20-1 and TRBJ2-7, with 9 nucleotides matching TRBD1. The CDR3 is 14 amino acids. After removal of 3 bases from V and 4 bases from J, the junction contained 7 bases not matched to a gene. The V gene's germline CDR1 is DFQATT and CDR2 SNEGSKA (reference sequence). CDR3 in amino acids: CSASIPGQGYEQYF. CDR3 sequence (DNA): TGCAGTGCTAGTATCCCGGGACAGGGATACGAGCAGTACTTC.

This clone was counted a few times. This rearrangement joins TRBV5-1 to TRBJ2-5, with 8 bases aligning to TRBD1. This CDR3 comprises 16 residues. V lost 5 bases and J lost 2; bases outside the gene matches: 11. The germline gives CDR1 SGHRS, CDR2 YFSETQ. Here the CDR3 reads CASRPTGAYLQETQYF. The CDR3 DNA sequence: TGCGCCAGCAGACCGACAGGGGCCTACCTTCAAGAGACCCAGTACTTC.

The chain joins TRBV4-3 to TRBJ2-5, with unresolved D. CDR1 is LGHNA and CDR2 is YSLEER in the germline V gene. The length of the CDR3 is 15 residues. V was pared by 0 bases and J by 2 bases, with 10 bases between. CDR3 in DNA: TGCGCCAGCAGCCAAGATTTGCGGTTTCAAGAGACCCAGTACTTC. This translates into CASSQDLRFQETQYF.

The chain carries TRBV11-2 and TRBJ1-2; 7 bases are a match to TRBD1. V lost 5 bases and J lost 8; bases outside the gene matches: 11. Germline CDR1 is SGHAT and CDR2 is FQNNGV. This CDR3 contains 14 residues. The CDR3: CASSRTPGGYGYTF. The CDR3 DNA follows: TGTGCCAGCAGCCGTACCCCAGGGGGATACGGCTACACCTTC.

This clone came up once. The genes are TRBV7-3 and TRBJ1-2, with 8 bases matching TRBD1. The CDR3 extends over 15 amino acids. Germline-derived CDR1 and CDR2 are SGHTA and FQGTGA. Germline trimming cut 2 bases from V and 4 bases from J; bases unmatched to any gene: 6. The CDR3 DNA is TGTGCCAGCAGCTTAGGCGCAGGGGGCGGCTATGGCTACACCTTC. Protein sequence: CASSLGAGGGYGYTF.